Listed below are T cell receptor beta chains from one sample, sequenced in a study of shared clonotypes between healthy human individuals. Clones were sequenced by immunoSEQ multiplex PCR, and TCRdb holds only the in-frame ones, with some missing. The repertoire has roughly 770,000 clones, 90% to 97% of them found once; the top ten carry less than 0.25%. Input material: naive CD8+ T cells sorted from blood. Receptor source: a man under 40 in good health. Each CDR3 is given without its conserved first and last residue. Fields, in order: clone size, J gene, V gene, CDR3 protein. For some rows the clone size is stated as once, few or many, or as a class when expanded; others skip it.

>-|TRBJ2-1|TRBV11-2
ASSLLRNNEQF
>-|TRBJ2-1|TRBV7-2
ASTYIGNEQF
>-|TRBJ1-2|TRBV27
ASSTLTFGSRGYT
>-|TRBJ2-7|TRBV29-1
SVRQITSYEQY
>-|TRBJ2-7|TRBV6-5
ASSGDYASYEQY
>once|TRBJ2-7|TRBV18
ASSLPSSYEQY
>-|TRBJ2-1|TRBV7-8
ASSQRLAGDEQF
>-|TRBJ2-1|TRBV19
ASSIEPVHNFYNEQF
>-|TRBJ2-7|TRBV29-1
SVERFGGGTTYEQY
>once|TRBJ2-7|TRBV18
ASSSGLQPHEQY
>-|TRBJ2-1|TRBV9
ASSALAGPVYNEQF
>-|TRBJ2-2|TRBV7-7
ASSLALLDGTENTGELF
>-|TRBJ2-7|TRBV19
ASSGIPYEQY
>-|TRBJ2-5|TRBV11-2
ASSLSGEAGGTIRLTQY
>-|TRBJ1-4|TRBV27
ASSFGQPATNEKLF
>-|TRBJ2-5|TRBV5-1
ASGDRTTGETQY
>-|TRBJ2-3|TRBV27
ASSLTYGTDTQY
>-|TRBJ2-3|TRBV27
ASGLQSYVSGDTQY
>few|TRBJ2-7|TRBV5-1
ASSSPSYEQY
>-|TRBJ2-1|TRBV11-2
ASILSGLVPYNEQF
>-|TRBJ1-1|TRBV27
ASLGQGSTEAF
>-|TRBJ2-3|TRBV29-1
SVGGYRVSGIVDGDTQY
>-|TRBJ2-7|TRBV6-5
ASSYSTSGSGYEQY
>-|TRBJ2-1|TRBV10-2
ASRDNEQF
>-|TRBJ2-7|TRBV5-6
ASSPGSSYEQY
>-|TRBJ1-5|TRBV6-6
ASSYSIGTENQPQH
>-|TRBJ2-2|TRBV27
ASRIWTGVAGELF
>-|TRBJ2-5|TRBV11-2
ASSLMGETQY
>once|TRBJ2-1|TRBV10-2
ASHPGSFYNEQF
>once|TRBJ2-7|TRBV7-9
ASSLMTSGSYEQY
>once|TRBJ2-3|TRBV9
ASSAWGAGGTDTQY
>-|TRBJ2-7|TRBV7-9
ASSSGYLYEQY
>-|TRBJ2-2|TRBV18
ASSPLAVNTGELF
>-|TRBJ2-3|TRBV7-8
ASSLRTSDLSTDTQY
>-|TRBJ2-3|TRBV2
ASRSIGGRTDTQY
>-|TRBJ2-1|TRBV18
ASSPTSQSSYNEQF
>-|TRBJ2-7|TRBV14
ASSQVVGGSREQY
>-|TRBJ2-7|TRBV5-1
ASSWAVGATYEQY
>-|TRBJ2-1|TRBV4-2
ASSQVDGGSYNEQF
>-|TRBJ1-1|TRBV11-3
ASSLSPGDLENTEAF
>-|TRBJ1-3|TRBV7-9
ASSSGAGNTIY
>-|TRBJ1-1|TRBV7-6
ASSLEAGANTEAF
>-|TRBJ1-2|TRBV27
ASSPTGQGPTYGYT
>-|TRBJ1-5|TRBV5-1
ASSSSAGNQPQH
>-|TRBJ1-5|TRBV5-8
ASSPRLQH
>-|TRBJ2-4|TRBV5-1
ASSLGPAKNIQY
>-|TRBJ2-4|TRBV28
ASAVSIAKNIQY
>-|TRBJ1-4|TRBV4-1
ASSQTNLGGEKLF
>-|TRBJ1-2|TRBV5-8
ASSLGGGTLNGYT
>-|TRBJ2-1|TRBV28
ASSFPGANEQF
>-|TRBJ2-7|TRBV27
ASSLRMAYEQY